Below are 15 T cell receptor beta chains sequenced from a single sample in a study of T-cell reconstitution after alpha-beta-depleted transplantation in children. TCRbeta library construction was performed incorporating unique molecular identifiers. From the PCR reads, TCRdb called clonotypes with MiXCR, one entry per CDR3 protein. The table records over 200,000 distinct CDR3 sequences, roughly a tenth of them present only once. This material consisted of PBMCs, taken before TCRalphabeta/CD19-depleted stem cell transplant. The receptor source for this set is a child in the first two years of life with acute myeloid leukemia, due to receive a stem cell transplant.

The CDR3 loop reads CASSPRTGLRGYTF. CDR3 coding DNA: TGTGCCAGCAGCCCCCGGACAGGGCTTCGTGGCTACACCTTC. J is TRBJ1-2 and V is TRBV7-6; 8 bases are a match to TRBD1. This CDR3 has 14 residues. Germline values: CDR1 SGHVS, CDR2 FNYEAQ. Trimming cost V 5 bases and J 7 bases; bases outside gene matches: 9.

This clonotype was counted at least ten times. This rearrangement joins TRBV4-1 to TRBJ1-1, with TRBD1 as a possible D gene (5 bases). V lost 4 bases and J 1 base, leaving 16 bases between the germline ends. The V gene's germline CDR1 is MGHRA and CDR2 YSYEKL. The CDR3 has 16 amino acids. Here the CDR3 reads CASSPPSGQGNTEAFF. CDR3 DNA sequence: TGCGCCAGCAGCCCACCTAGCGGTCAGGGGAACACTGAAGCTTTCTTT.

This clonotype was recorded many times. The V gene is TRBV7-2, the J gene TRBJ2-2; TRBD2 matches at 13 bases. Germline-derived CDR1 and CDR2 are SGHTA and FQGNSA. This CDR3 comprises 14 residues. Trimming at V came to 7 bases and at J to 6 bases, leaving 2 bases not matched to a gene. The CDR3 spells CASTGLAGAGELFF. The DNA for the CDR3 is TGTGCCAGCACCGGACTAGCGGGAGCCGGGGAGCTGTTTTTT. Variable domain in full (rest from reference TRBV7-2 and TRBJ2-2): GAGVSQSPSNKVTEKGKDVELRCDPISGHTALYWYRQSLGQGLEFLIYFQGNSAPDKSGLPSDRFSAERTGGSVSTLTIQRTQQEDSAVYLCASTGLAGAGELFFGEGSRLTVL.

This clonotype was seen just once. The chain is built from TRBV28 and TRBJ2-7; tentative D call: TRBD2 (6 bases). Trimming removed 9 bases from V and 11 bases from J, with 23 bases in between. This CDR3 is built from 13 residues. CDR1 and CDR2 (germline): MDHEN, SYDVKM. CDR3 loop: CARGSGQGWGEYF. In DNA form, the CDR3 reads TGTGCCAGGGGCTCCGGGCAGGGATGGGGGGAGTACTTC.

This clonotype came up many times. The chain joins TRBV9 to TRBJ1-2; D ambiguous. The CDR3 has 16 residues. Trimming removed 5 bases from V and 0 bases from J, with 17 bases in between. The germline V gene encodes CDR1 SGDLS and CDR2 YYNGEE. The CDR3 DNA reads as TGTGCCAGCAGGCGAATCGTCGGGGAAGCTAACTATGGCTACACCTTC. It specifies CASRRIVGEANYGYTF. The full variable domain, its missing parts supplied by reference TRBV9 and TRBJ1-2, is DSGVTQTPKHLITATGQRVTLRCSPRSGDLSVYWYQQSLDQGLQFLIQYYNGEERAKGNILERFSAQQFPDLHSELNLSSLELGDSALYFCASRRIVGEANYGYTFGSGTRLTVV.

This clonotype occurred a few times. The chain couples TRBV7-3 to TRBJ2-2; D unresolved. V was shortened by 1 base and J by 2 bases, with 8 bases between the two germline ends. The V gene's germline CDR1 is SGHTA and CDR2 FQGTGA. The CDR3 sequence is 15 residues long. CDR3 region: CASSLKADNTGELFF. The CDR3, as DNA: TGTGCCAGCAGCTTAAAGGCAGATAACACCGGGGAGCTGTTTTTT.

In this sample, this clonotype turned up a few times. V usage is TRBV25-1 and J usage is TRBJ2-5; D ambiguous. The CDR3 consists of 15 residues. CDR1 is MGHDK, CDR2 SYGVNS, per germline. V was trimmed by 2 bases and J by 4 bases, leaving 14 bases between them. The CDR3 spells CASSEPLGLGETQYF. The CDR3 DNA is TGTGCCAGCAGTGAACCGTTGGGCCTAGGAGAGACCCAGTACTTC.

The CDR3 DNA follows: TGTGCCAGCAGTGAGACTATGGGGGAGGAAAAACTGTTTTTT. This translates into CASSETMGEEKLFF. The genes are TRBV6-1 and TRBJ1-4, with TRBD1 as a possible D gene (5 bases). Germline lookup yields CDR1 MNHNS and CDR2 SASEGT. Trimming left V 3 bases short and J 8 bases short, with 13 bases between. CDR3 length: 14 amino acids.

This clonotype was detected many times. The chain recombines TRBV7-2 with TRBJ1-2; 7 bases agree with TRBD1. Losses at the gene ends were 8 bases for V and 8 bases for J; bases not matched to a gene: 11. Germline V CDR1 and CDR2: SGHTA, FQGNSA. CDR3 size: 13 residues. This CDR3 reads CASRKQGLEGYTF. CDR3 DNA sequence: TGTGCCAGCCGAAAACAGGGGTTAGAAGGCTACACCTTC.

This clonotype was seen many times. The V and J genes are TRBV29-1 and TRBJ1-1, with unresolved D. Between the trimmed V and J ends, which lost 7 bases and 2 bases, there was a span of 5 bases. CDR1 is SQVTM and CDR2 is ANQGSEA in the germline V gene. CDR3 length equals 10 residues. CDR3 sequence (DNA): TGCAGCGGACTTAACACTGAAGCTTTCTTT. Protein sequence: CSGLNTEAFF.

There are many counts of this clonotype. The CDR3 here is CSALRVSGSSYNEQFF. The DNA of the CDR3 is TGCAGTGCTCTAAGGGTTAGCGGGAGCTCCTACAATGAGCAGTTCTTC. The chain couples TRBV20-1 to TRBJ2-1; 9 bases map to TRBD2. The CDR3 extends over 16 amino acids. Germline V lookup: CDR1 DFQATT, CDR2 SNEGSKA (reference sequence). V shed 5 bases, J shed 0 bases, and the junction held 8 bases outside the gene matches.

This clonotype came up many times. V gene TRBV3-1 combines with J gene TRBJ2-3; TRBD2 matches 8 bases. V lost 3 bases and J lost 11; bases outside the gene matches: 7. Germline V lookup: CDR1 LGHDT, CDR2 YNNKEL (reference sequence). CDR3 length: 13 residues. Written as DNA, the CDR3 is TGTGCCAGCAGCCAGCTATCCGGGACTAGGCAGTATTTT. The encoded protein is CASSQLSGTRQYF.

This clonotype was detected ten times or more. This rearrangement joins TRBV18 to TRBJ2-7; 7 nucleotides line up with TRBD2. CDR1 is KGHSH and CDR2 is LQKENI in the germline V gene. V lost 2 bases and J lost 2; bases outside the gene matches: 6. This CDR3 has 15 residues. CDR3 loop: CASSPRTRSPYEQYF. The CDR3 region has the DNA TGTGCCAGCTCACCAAGGACTAGATCCCCCTACGAGCAGTACTTC.

In the case of this clonotype: A clone one base away is much larger, so this may be a read error. The chain combines TRBV5-1 with TRBJ2-3, with TRBD2 matching over 10 bases. The V gene's germline CDR1 is SGHRS and CDR2 YFSETQ. The V and J ends lost 1 base and 2 bases, in that order; junction bases with no gene match: 7. The CDR3 contains 17 residues. This CDR3 reads CASSLPQTSGTTDTQYF. The CDR3 DNA sequence: TGCGCCAGCAGCTTGCCACAAACTAGCGGGACCACAGATACGCAGTATTTT. Drawing the rest from reference TRBV5-1 and TRBJ2-3, the complete variable domain is KAGVTQTPRYLIKTRGQQVTLSCSPISGHRSVSWYQQTPGQGLQFLFEYFSETQRNKGNFPGRFSGRQFSNSRSEMNVSTLELGDSALYLCASSLPQTSGTTDTQYFGPGTRLTVL.

This clonotype was seen only a few times. The chain joins TRBV5-5 to TRBJ2-1; TRBD2 agrees at 8 bases. The junction had 4 bases not matched to a gene; V was cut back by 3 bases and J by 5 bases. The length of the CDR3 is 14 residues. In germline, CDR1 is SGHKS, CDR2 YYEKEE (reference sequence). The CDR3 nucleotides are TGTGCCAGCAGCTCGGGGGGGTCAAACAATGAGCAGTTCTTC. Protein product: CASSSGGSNNEQFF.